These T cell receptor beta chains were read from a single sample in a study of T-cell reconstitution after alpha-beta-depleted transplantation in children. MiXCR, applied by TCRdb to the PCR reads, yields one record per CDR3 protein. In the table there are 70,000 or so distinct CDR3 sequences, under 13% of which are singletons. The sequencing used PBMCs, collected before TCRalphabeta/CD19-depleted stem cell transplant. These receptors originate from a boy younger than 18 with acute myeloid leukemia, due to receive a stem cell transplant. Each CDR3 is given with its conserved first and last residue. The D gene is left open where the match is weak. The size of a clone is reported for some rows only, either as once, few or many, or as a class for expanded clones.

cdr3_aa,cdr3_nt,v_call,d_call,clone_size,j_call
CASSLGGGYNEQFF,TGTGCCAGCAGCTTAGGAGGCGGCTACAATGAGCAGTTCTTC,TRBV7-3,-,many,TRBJ2-1
CASSPGAGGSYEQYF,TGTGCCAGCAGTCCCGGAGCAGGGGGCTCCTACGAGCAGTACTTC,TRBV12-3/TRBV12-4,TRBD1,many,TRBJ2-7
CASSLEARRGQYF,TGTGCCAGCAGCTTAGAGGCTCGGCGAGGGCAGTACTTC,TRBV7-9,-,few,TRBJ2-7
CASSFEQGGETQYF,TGTGCCAGCAGTTTCGAACAGGGAGGAGAGACCCAGTACTTC,TRBV12-3/TRBV12-4,-,many,TRBJ2-5
CASTPGERWSSYNSPLHF,TGTGCCAGCACACCGGGGGAAAGGTGGAGCTCCTATAATTCACCCCTCCACTTT,TRBV9,-,many,TRBJ1-6
CASSFWRGTNTGELFF,-,TRBV5-6,-,many,TRBJ2-2
CASSPRGGPYEQYF,TGTGCCAGCAGCCCTAGGGGAGGGCCCTACGAGCAGTACTTC,TRBV7-3,TRBD2,many,TRBJ2-7
CASSGDRGNYGYTF,TGTGCCAGCAGTGGGGACAGGGGGAACTATGGCTACACCTTC,TRBV12-3/TRBV12-4,TRBD1,many,TRBJ1-2
CASSPNGGGTQGAFF,TGTGCCAGCAGCCCCAACGGGGGCGGCACTCAGGGAGCTTTCTTT,TRBV7-3,-,many,TRBJ1-1
CSAAQVDTIYF,TGCAGCGCCGCCCAGGTAGACACCATATATTTT,TRBV29-1,-,many,TRBJ1-3
CASSLAAGGEYEQYF,TGTGCCAGCAGCTTAGCGGCAGGGGGGGAATACGAGCAGTACTTC,TRBV7-2,-,many,TRBJ2-7
CASSLRGGNTQYF,TGTGCCAGCAGCTTAAGAGGCGGGAATACGCAGTATTTT,TRBV5-4,-,-,TRBJ2-3
CSARLPSNNEQFF,TGCAGTGCTAGACTCCCCTCGAACAATGAGCAGTTCTTC,TRBV20-1,-,many,TRBJ2-1
CASSQAQQSYEQYF,TGTGCCAGCAGCCAAGCACAACAATCCTACGAGCAGTACTTC,TRBV3-1,-,many,TRBJ2-7
CASRMTSGSHNEQFF,TGTGCCAGCAGGATGACTAGCGGGAGCCACAATGAGCAGTTCTTC,TRBV7-3,TRBD2,many,TRBJ2-1
CASSFGTGGQPQHF,TGTGCCAGCAGTTTTGGGACAGGGGGTCAGCCCCAGCATTTT,TRBV27,TRBD1,many,TRBJ1-5
CASSVEPGNYGYTF,TGTGCCAGCAGCGTAGAACCAGGCAACTATGGCTACACCTTC,TRBV9,-,many,TRBJ1-2
CASSFQAIYQETQYF,TGTGCCAGCAGTTTCCAGGCCATATACCAAGAGACCCAGTACTTC,TRBV28,-,many,TRBJ2-5
CASSFLAGYNEQFF,TGTGCCAGCAGCTTCTTGGCGGGATACAATGAGCAGTTCTTC,TRBV28,-,many,TRBJ2-1
CASRQTGMNSEPFF,TGTGCCAGCAGACAGACAGGAATGAACTCTGAACCTTTCTTT,TRBV6-1,-,-,TRBJ1-1
CASSRPTGQGRTDTQYF,TGCGCCAGCAGCCGCCCTACGGGACAGGGACGCACAGATACGCAGTATTTT,TRBV4-1,TRBD1,many,TRBJ2-3
CASSLLVHDEQFF,TGCGCCAGCAGCCTTTTGGTACACGATGAGCAGTTCTTC,TRBV4-3,-,many,TRBJ2-1
CATGRAGANTGELFF,TGTGCCACCGGGAGGGCGGGGGCCAACACCGGGGAGCTGTTTTTT,TRBV24-1,-,many,TRBJ2-2
CSARDVRLARNEQYF,TGCAGTGCTAGAGATGTAAGGCTAGCGAGGAACGAGCAGTACTTC,TRBV20-1,-,many,TRBJ2-7
CASSYPSGGAGEQFF,TGTGCCAGCAGTTACCCTAGCGGGGGGGCCGGTGAGCAGTTCTTC,TRBV6-5,TRBD2,many,TRBJ2-1
CSGEMDSHRHNEQFF,TGCAGCGGTGAAATGGACAGCCACAGGCACAATGAGCAGTTCTTC,TRBV29-1,-,many,TRBJ2-1
CASSAGSPRFGGELFF,TGCGCCAGCAGCGCCGGTAGCCCGAGGTTCGGCGGGGAGCTGTTTTTT,TRBV5-1,-,many,TRBJ2-2
CASSLELTGSLNTEAFF,TGTGCCAGCAGCTTGGAGTTAACAGGGAGTTTGAACACTGAAGCTTTCTTT,TRBV5-4,-,few,TRBJ1-1
CASTSLPGGTEAFF,TGTGCCAGCACCTCTCTCCCAGGGGGCACTGAAGCTTTCTTT,TRBV28,TRBD1,many,TRBJ1-1
CSVVLQPNTGELFF,TGCAGCGTTGTTTTACAGCCGAACACCGGGGAGCTGTTTTTT,TRBV29-1,-,many,TRBJ2-2
CATSDQGRQTTGELFF,TGTGCCACCAGTGACCAAGGACGGCAGACCACCGGGGAGCTGTTTTTT,TRBV24-1,-,many,TRBJ2-2
CATSRENTGELFF,TGTGCCACCAGCAGAGAGAACACCGGGGAGCTGTTTTTT,TRBV15,-,many,TRBJ2-2
CASSYSTSPRGEQFF,TGTGCCAGCAGTTACTCGACCAGCCCCAGGGGTGAGCAGTTCTTC,TRBV6-5,-,-,TRBJ2-1
CASSRPATENYGYTF,TGCGCCAGCAGCCGCCCGGCAACCGAGAACTATGGCTACACCTTC,TRBV4-1,-,many,TRBJ1-2
CASSLQGEGGPQHF,TGTGCCAGCAGCTTACAGGGGGAGGGTGGGCCCCAGCATTTT,TRBV7-2,TRBD1,many,TRBJ1-5
CASSSYVGSGANVLTF,TGTGCCAGCAGCTCATATGTTGGCTCTGGGGCCAACGTCCTGACTTTC,TRBV7-9,-,many,TRBJ2-6
CASKEDSYSNQPQHF,TGTGCCAGCAAAGAAGACAGTTATAGCAATCAGCCCCAGCATTTT,TRBV6-1,-,few,TRBJ1-5
CATSRTKSGLSQETQYF,TGTGCCACCAGCCGTACCAAGTCCGGACTGAGCCAAGAGACCCAGTACTTC,TRBV15,-,many,TRBJ2-5
CASSVAGQGITDTQYF,TGTGCCAGCAGCGTAGCCGGACAGGGTATCACAGATACGCAGTATTTT,TRBV9,TRBD1,many,TRBJ2-3
CASGFSENTEAFF,TGTGCTAGTGGTTTTTCGGAGAACACTGAAGCTTTCTTT,TRBV12-5,-,many,TRBJ1-1
CSARVQATPNTEAFF,TGCAGTGCTAGAGTACAGGCAACCCCGAACACTGAAGCTTTCTTT,TRBV20-1,-,many,TRBJ1-1
CASSLKGGTYGYTF,TGTGCCAGCAGTTTAAAGGGGGGGACCTATGGCTACACCTTC,TRBV12-3/TRBV12-4,-,many,TRBJ1-2
CASSRRDGLRTQYF,TGTGCCAGCAGCCGCCGGGACGGGTTAAGGACCCAGTACTTC,TRBV7-9,-,many,TRBJ2-5
CASSLTARTGELFF,TGTGCCAGCAGCTTAACTGCTAGGACCGGGGAGCTGTTTTTT,TRBV7-9,-,many,TRBJ2-2
CASSLGGGDSPLHF,TGCGCCAGCAGCTTGGGAGGGGGCGATTCACCCCTCCACTTT,TRBV5-1,TRBD1,many,TRBJ1-6
CASSVDAGGIHNEQFF,TGTGCCAGCAGCGTAGACGCCGGCGGGATTCACAATGAGCAGTTCTTC,TRBV9,-,many,TRBJ2-1
CASSLFSTGNTGANVLTF,TGTGCCAGCAGCTTATTCTCGACAGGGAATACAGGGGCCAACGTCCTGACTTTC,TRBV7-3,TRBD1,many,TRBJ2-6
CASSQENSNQPQHF,TGCGCCAGCAGCCAAGAGAATAGCAATCAGCCCCAGCATTTT,TRBV4-1,-,-,TRBJ1-5
CASSSRVAVSSYNEQFF,TGTGCCAGCAGCTCCAGAGTAGCGGTTTCCTCCTACAATGAGCAGTTCTTC,TRBV7-3,-,many,TRBJ2-1
CASRASGGRQFF,TGCGCCAGCAGGGCTTCAGGGGGTCGACAGTTCTTC,TRBV4-3,TRBD1,many,TRBJ2-1
CASSGGGRSYEQYF,TGTGCCAGCAGCGGAGGGGGACGGAGCTACGAGCAGTACTTC,TRBV7-9,-,many,TRBJ2-7
CASSGLTDFSGNTIYF,TGTGCCAGCAGTGGGTTGACAGATTTCTCTGGAAACACCATATATTTT,TRBV25-1,-,many,TRBJ1-3
CASRATQSSYEQYF,TGTGCCAGCAGAGCAACCCAGAGTTCCTACGAGCAGTACTTC,TRBV6-4,-,-,TRBJ2-7